These 27 T cell receptor beta chains originate from one sample sequenced in a study of T cell repertoires in cytomegalovirus infection. From the reads, TCRdb called clonotypes with MiXCR, one entry per CDR3 protein. The sample has fewer than 350,000 distinct CDR3 sequences, 15% to 20% seen once. The source material was PBMCs. The receptors originated from a human donor in good health (CMV status not recorded). Some clones in this sample may be carry-over from other donors' samples.

The rearrangement links TRBV6-6 to TRBJ1-6; tentatively, D is TRBD1 (5 bases). V was clipped by 5 bases and J by 0 bases, with 17 bases between them. The CDR3 consists of 18 residues. Germline lookup yields CDR1 MNHNY and CDR2 SVGAGI (reference sequence). CDR3 region: CASSPPGRPSSYNSPLHF. In DNA form, the CDR3 reads TGTGCCAGCAGTCCGCCGGGACGCCCGAGCTCCTATAATTCACCCCTCCACTTT.

The chain links TRBV25-1 to TRBJ1-1; D is uncertain. The germline gives CDR1 MGHDK, CDR2 SYGVNS. V lost 3 bases, J lost 1 base, and 6 bases lay in between. The CDR3 has 13 residues. CDR3: CASSEGWNTEAFF. The CDR3 DNA is TGTGCCAGCAGTGAGGGCTGGAACACTGAAGCTTTCTTT. Drawing the rest from reference TRBV25-1 and TRBJ1-1, the complete variable domain is EADIYQTPRYLVIGTGKKITLECSQTMGHDKMYWYQQDPGMELHLIHYSYGVNSTEKGDLSSESTVSRIRTEHFPLTLESARPSHTSQYLCASSEGWNTEAFFGQGTRLTVV.

This clonotype has ten or more counts. The chain recombines TRBV25-1 with TRBJ1-6; D unresolved. From germline, CDR1 is MGHDK and CDR2 SYGVNS. This CDR3 region has 17 residues. V was pared by 1 base and J by 0 bases, with 10 bases between. Here the CDR3 DNA reads TGTGCCAGCAGTGAATTTGGCAGTCGCTCCTATAATTCACCCCTCCACTTT. Its protein is CASSEFGSRSYNSPLHF.

This clonotype was picked up many times. The chain uses TRBV10-3 and TRBJ1-1; a possible D gene is TRBD1 (6 bases). V was cut by 2 bases and J by 0 bases, with 13 bases left in between. The CDR3 has 16 amino acids. Germline lookup yields CDR1 ENHRY and CDR2 SYGVKD. CDR3 bases: TGTGCCATCAGTGAGGACACGACAGGTGTGAACACTGAAGCTTTCTTT. Translating it yields CAISEDTTGVNTEAFF.

This clonotype was counted a few times. The V gene is TRBV16, the J gene TRBJ2-3; the D is unclear. CDR3 length equals 15 residues. V was clipped by 2 bases and J by 0 bases, with 9 bases between them. Germline loops: CDR1 KGHSY, CDR2 FQNENV. CDR3 DNA sequence: TGTGCCAGCAGCCAAGTGGGCAGGAGCACAGATACGCAGTATTTT. Residues: CASSQVGRSTDTQYF.

This clonotype came up a few times. The chain employs TRBV25-1 and TRBJ2-3; D is possibly TRBD1 or TRBD2 (5 bases each). The CDR3 consists of 20 residues. CDR1 is MGHDK and CDR2 is SYGVNS in the germline V gene. Trimming removed 1 base from V and 3 bases from J, with 26 bases in between. The CDR3 is CASSEFFGTQNPTKTDTQYF. The CDR3 DNA follows: TGTGCCAGCAGTGAATTTTTTGGGACCCAAAATCCCACTAAAACAGATACGCAGTATTTT.

The rearrangement links TRBV7-2 to TRBJ2-1; D remains ambiguous. The germline V gene has CDR1 SGHTA and CDR2 FQGNSA. V was shortened by 0 bases and J by 5 bases, with 5 bases between the two germline ends. The CDR3 consists of 13 residues. The CDR3 DNA sequence: TGTGCCAGCAGCTTAGCTCCGAACAATGAGCAGTTCTTC. Translation gives CASSLAPNNEQFF.

About this clonotype itself: One end of the junction fails to match germline, which may point to a read error. V usage is TRBV28 and J usage is TRBJ1-5; D call uncertain. The CDR3 contains 14 residues. The V gene's germline CDR1 is MDHEN and CDR2 SYDVKM. Here the CDR3 DNA reads TGTGCCAGCAGTTTCGCCCCCGATAATCAGCCCCAGCGTTTT. This codes for CASSFAPDNQPQRF.

The chain is built from TRBV11-2 and TRBJ2-7; D gene uncertain. Germline CDR1 is SGHAT and CDR2 is FQNNGV. V was trimmed by 3 bases and J by 4 bases, leaving 13 bases between them. The CDR3 has 14 residues. The chain's CDR3 is CASSFLGDGYEQYF. CDR3 sequence (DNA): TGTGCCAGCAGCTTTCTCGGAGACGGTTACGAGCAGTACTTC.

The rearrangement joins TRBV14 to TRBJ2-5; D gene uncertain. V was clipped by 1 base and J by 1 base, with 10 bases between them. The CDR3 is 15 amino acids. Germline V gene lookup returns CDR1 SGHDN and CDR2 FVKESK. CDR3: CASSQGESAQETQYF. CDR3 DNA sequence: TGTGCCAGCAGCCAAGGCGAGTCGGCCCAAGAGACCCAGTACTTC.

In this sample, this clonotype turned up many times. The gene calls are TRBV10-3 and TRBJ2-2; D possibly corresponds to TRBD2 (5 bases). CDR3 size: 14 residues. CDR1 is ENHRY, CDR2 SYGVKD, per germline. V was trimmed by 9 bases and J by 4 bases, leaving 15 bases between them. The CDR3 sequence: CAMAGQRVTGELFF. CDR3 DNA sequence: TGTGCCATGGCCGGGCAGAGGGTCACCGGGGAGCTGTTTTTT.

The chain uses TRBV27 and TRBJ1-1, with D tentatively TRBD1 (6 bases). The CDR3 loop spans 16 amino acids. The germline CDR1 and CDR2 sequences are MNHEY and SMNVEV (reference sequence). The V end was cut by 3 bases, the J end by 3 bases, with 17 bases between. The CDR3 sequence: CASSFTTGNRHTEAFF. CDR3 nucleotides: TGTGCCAGCAGTTTTACGACAGGAAACCGTCACACTGAAGCTTTCTTT.

This clonotype was picked up a small number of times. V usage is TRBV27 and J usage is TRBJ1-3; 7 positions match TRBD1. This CDR3 has 14 amino acids. Germline loops: CDR1 MNHEY, CDR2 SMNVEV (reference sequence). V dropped 3 bases and J dropped 4; count of bases not matched to a gene: 3. The CDR3 sequence: CASSLTGNGNTIYF. CDR3 DNA sequence: TGTGCCAGCAGTTTGACAGGGAACGGAAACACCATATATTTT.

This clonotype was recorded at least ten times. The chain has TRBV7-3 and TRBJ2-7; a weak D match, TRBD2 (5 bases). V was pared by 3 bases and J by 5 bases, with 11 bases between. Germline CDR1 is SGHTA and CDR2 is FQGTGA. The CDR3 is 13 residues long. In DNA form, the CDR3 reads TGTGCCAGCAGCTTTCGAGGGTACGACGAGCAGTACTTC. Translating gives CASSFRGYDEQYF.

The chain links TRBV7-3 to TRBJ1-2; D is unresolved. Germline CDR1 reads SGHTA; CDR2 reads FQGTGA. With 5 bases removed from V and 7 bases from J, the gap between germline ends came to 17 bases. There are 14 residues in the CDR3. The CDR3 sequence is CASSNNMKESGYTF. The CDR3 DNA follows: TGTGCCAGCAGCAACAATATGAAGGAAAGTGGCTACACCTTC.

In its sample, this clonotype was seen many times. The CDR3 spells CASSLTAQGTDTQYF. The DNA of the CDR3 is TGTGCCAGCAGCTTAACAGCCCAAGGGACAGATACGCAGTATTTT. The chain employs TRBV7-2 and TRBJ2-3; no definite D call. Trimming left V 2 bases short and J 3 bases short, with 12 bases between. There are 15 residues in the CDR3. CDR1 is SGHTA and CDR2 is FQGNSA in the germline V gene.

This clonotype occurred many times. The chain combines TRBV6-1 with TRBJ1-2, with TRBD1 matching 9 bases. CDR3 length equals 15 residues. CDR1 and CDR2 (germline): MNHNS, SASEGT. V was clipped by 2 bases and J by 5 bases; unmatched bases: 6. The CDR3 nucleotides read TGTGCCAGCAGTGAACCGGGACAGGGATCTTATGGCTACACCTTC. It specifies CASSEPGQGSYGYTF.

This clonotype was seen many times. The chain combines TRBV10-3 with TRBJ2-1; 7 bases align to TRBD1. This CDR3 is 13 amino acids long. Germline CDR1 reads ENHRY; CDR2 reads SYGVKD. Trimming took 6 bases from V and 8 from J; bases not matched to a gene: 7. In DNA form, the CDR3 reads TGTGCCATCAGCGACAGGGTCATCCATGAGCAGTTCTTC. As protein: CAISDRVIHEQFF.

This clonotype showed up many times. The genes are TRBV11-1 and TRBJ1-1; no firm D call. Germline CDR1 reads SGHAT; CDR2 reads FQDESV (reference sequence). The CDR3 is made up of 15 amino acids. Trimming pared 3 bases from V and 6 bases from J, leaving 17 bases between. The CDR3 nucleotides are TGTGCCAGCAGCTTTTCTTTTGTCGGCTACCCTGAAGCTTTCTTT. Translation gives CASSFSFVGYPEAFF.

This clonotype has only one observation. The V gene is TRBV4-2, the J gene TRBJ2-5, with unresolved D. Germline V gene sequence: CDR1 LGHNA, CDR2 YNFKEQ. There are 16 residues in the CDR3. Between the trimmed V and J ends, which lost 0 bases and 1 base, there was a span of 12 bases. The CDR3 spells CASSQDLRTAQETQYF. CDR3 nucleotides: TGTGCCAGCAGCCAAGATCTGCGGACGGCCCAAGAGACCCAGTACTTC.

This clonotype was counted a few times. CDR3 loop: CASSLDPGPYEQYF. For the CDR3, the DNA is TGTGCCAGCAGCTTGGATCCGGGGCCCTACGAGCAGTACTTC. The chain couples TRBV5-6 to TRBJ2-7, with D perhaps being TRBD1 or TRBD2 (5 bases each). The V and J ends lost 0 bases and 2 bases respectively, with 9 bases between them. The CDR3 covers 14 residues. CDR1 SGHDT and CDR2 YYEEEE come from the germline V gene.

In this sample, this clonotype turned up many times. This chain uses TRBV7-6 with TRBJ2-1; maybe TRBD1 (5 bases). The CDR3 covers 15 residues. V lost 1 base and J lost 3, with 10 bases in between. The V gene's germline CDR1 is SGHVS and CDR2 FNYEAQ. In DNA form, the CDR3 reads TGTGCCAGCAGCTTAGGGAAGGGGAACTACAATGAGCAGTTCTTC. As protein: CASSLGKGNYNEQFF. Using reference TRBV7-6 and TRBJ2-1 for the parts outside the CDR3, the full variable domain is GAGVSQSPRYKVTKRGQDVALRCDPISGHVSLYWYRQALGQGPEFLTYFNYEAQQDKSGLPNDRFSAERPEGSISTLTIQRTEQRDSAMYRCASSLGKGNYNEQFFGPGTRLTVL.

This clonotype was observed many times. This chain uses TRBV7-6 with TRBJ1-5, with no clear D. From germline, CDR1 is SGHVS and CDR2 FNYEAQ. This CDR3 is built from 15 residues. V lost 4 bases and J 7 bases, leaving 17 bases between the germline ends. CDR3 bases: TGTGCCAGCAGCTCACGGTCGTGGGGTCGGCAGCCCCAGCATTTT. It specifies CASSSRSWGRQPQHF.

This clonotype was detected a few times. The chain links TRBV6-1 to TRBJ1-5, with 8 bases fitting TRBD1. The V segment lost 6 bases and the J segment 10 bases; nucleotides outside the gene matches: 11. Germline values: CDR1 MNHNS, CDR2 SASEGT. The CDR3 is 14 amino acids. The CDR3 nucleotides are TGTGCCAGCAGCCAAGGGACAGGTCCCCCCCCCCAGCATTTT. This translates into CASSQGTGPPPQHF.

The chain is built from TRBV20-1 and TRBJ1-1, with TRBD1 matching 9 bases. The germline CDR1 and CDR2 sequences are DFQATT and SNEGSKA (reference sequence). Trimming took 4 bases from V and 6 from J; bases not matched to a gene: 6. The CDR3 is 13 amino acids. CDR3 bases: TGCAGTGCTAAACGACAGGGGGGGGCTGAAGCTTTCTTT. Protein sequence: CSAKRQGGAEAFF.

The V gene is TRBV20-1, the J gene TRBJ2-5; 11 nucleotides agree with TRBD2. V was pared by 3 bases and J by 5 bases, with 8 bases of the junction left unmatched. CDR3 length: 15 amino acids. CDR1 and CDR2 from the germline V gene are DFQATT and SNEGSKA (reference sequence). The DNA for the CDR3 is TGCAGTGCTAGTCCCCTAGCGGGGGGCTTGGAGACCCAGTACTTC. The encoded protein is CSASPLAGGLETQYF.

The V call is TRBV12-3 or TRBV12-4, the J call TRBJ2-1; TRBD2 matches at 9 bases. With 0 bases clipped from V and 2 bases from J, the junction kept 2 bases outside the gene matches. The CDR3 runs 16 residues. CDR3 bases: TGTGCCAGCAGTTTAGCTCCTAGCGGGGCCTACAATGAGCAGTTCTTC. Translation: CASSLAPSGAYNEQFF.